The 27 T cell receptor beta chains below all came from one sample that was sequenced in a study of blood T cell repertoires in COVID-19. Profiled with immunoSEQ multiplex PCR; TCRdb holds only in-frame clones, not every one. The sample has fewer than 350,000 clones; 80% to 95% are singletons. Sequencing was done on a sample of peripheral blood. The receptors were gathered from a woman in her 30s with COVID-19, enrolled during active disease.

V and J are TRBV29-1 and TRBJ1-1; possibly TRBD1 for D (5 bases). Looked up from germline, CDR1 is SQVTM and CDR2 is ANQGSEA. This CDR3 is built from 13 residues. The V end lost 4 bases, the J end lost 6 bases, and 15 bases lay between the germline ends. The CDR3 loop reads CSVAAGGYAEAFF. The CDR3 nucleotides are TGCAGCGTTGCAGCGGGGGGGTACGCTGAAGCTTTCTTT.

V gene TRBV4-3 combines with J gene TRBJ2-1, with 12 bases that match TRBD2. There are 15 residues in the CDR3. Trimming at V came to 4 bases and at J to 4 bases, leaving 2 bases not matched to a gene. The V gene's germline CDR1 is LGHNA and CDR2 YSLEER. The CDR3 bases are TGCGCCAGCAGCCGGACTAGCGGGACATACAATGAGCAGTTCTTC. Protein: CASSRTSGTYNEQFF.

This chain uses TRBV7-9 with TRBJ1-3; D remains ambiguous. Per germline, CDR1 SEHNR and CDR2 FQNEAQ (reference sequence). The V gene lost 6 bases and the J gene lost 4 bases, with 22 bases spanning the gap. CDR3 size: 17 residues. The DNA of the CDR3 is TGTGCCAGCAGAACACCCGGGTCCCGGACTGGAGGAAACACCATATATTTT. Its protein is CASRTPGSRTGGNTIYF.

The chain joins TRBV28 to TRBJ2-7; 8 bases line up with TRBD1. The V and J ends lost 6 bases and 3 bases, in that order; junction bases with no gene match: 10. Germline V CDR1 and CDR2: MDHEN, SYDVKM. CDR3 length: 15 amino acids. The CDR3 DNA follows: TGTGCCAGCAGAGTCCCAGGGGGCCGCGGCTACGAGCAGTACTTC. Protein sequence: CASRVPGGRGYEQYF.

The count of this clone is one. The chain links TRBV20-1 to TRBJ1-5; D gene ambiguous. CDR3 length equals 15 residues. CDR1 is DFQATT and CDR2 is SNEGSKA in the germline V gene (reference sequence). The V gene lost 3 bases and the J gene lost 2 bases, with 14 bases spanning the gap. The DNA for the CDR3 is TGCAGTGCTAGTCGGCAGGCCTGGGGCAATCAGCCCCAGCATTTT. Translating gives CSASRQAWGNQPQHF.

This chain uses TRBV5-1 with TRBJ2-2; tentative D call: TRBD2 (6 bases). Germline assignment: CDR1 SGHRS and CDR2 YFSETQ. Trimming pared 0 bases from V and 6 bases from J, leaving 12 bases between. This CDR3 has 15 residues. As DNA, the CDR3 is TGCGCCAGCAGCTTGGCCAGGACGGGAGCCGGGGAGCTGTTTTTT. This codes for CASSLARTGAGELFF.

CDR3 DNA sequence: TGTGCCAGCAGTTTAACTAGTGCAGATACGCAGTATTTT. This codes for CASSLTSADTQYF. The chain links TRBV28 to TRBJ2-3; D is possibly TRBD2 (5 bases). V dropped 2 bases and J dropped 4 bases, with 7 bases sitting between them. Germline values: CDR1 MDHEN, CDR2 SYDVKM. The CDR3 has 13 residues. Full variable domain (missing parts from reference TRBV28 and TRBJ2-3): DVKVTQSSRYLVKRTGEKVFLECVQDMDHENMFWYRQDPGLGLRLIYFSYDVKMKEKGDIPEGYSVSREKKERFSLILESASTNQTSMYLCASSLTSADTQYFGPGTRLTVL.

The chain carries TRBV6-5 and TRBJ2-7; TRBD2 agrees at 12 bases. V lost 8 bases and J lost 7; bases outside the gene matches: 12. The germline V gene encodes CDR1 MNHEY and CDR2 SVGAGI. The CDR3 loop spans 15 amino acids. CDR3 DNA sequence: TGTGCCAGCTCTCTAGCGGGAGGGTTCCCTTGGGAGCAGTACTTC. This translates into CASSLAGGFPWEQYF.

The rearrangement uses TRBV5-1 and TRBJ2-2, with D possibly TRBD2 on 7 matching bases. V lost 8 bases and J 0 bases, leaving 11 bases between the germline ends. CDR3 length: 14 amino acids. CDR1 and CDR2 from the germline V gene are SGHRS and YFSETQ. In DNA form, the CDR3 reads TGCGCCAGTCGGGGGGCGCCGAACACCGGGGAGCTGTTTTTT. It codes for CASRGAPNTGELFF.

Here the CDR3 reads CASSQQDAGEGRKETQYF. In nucleotides, the CDR3 is TGCGCCAGCAGCCAACAAGATGCCGGGGAGGGGCGCAAAGAGACCCAGTACTTC. The chain joins TRBV4-1 to TRBJ2-5; 7 bases fit TRBD2. Germline values: CDR1 MGHRA, CDR2 YSYEKL. Germline trimming cut 2 bases from V and 3 bases from J; bases unmatched to any gene: 15. The CDR3 runs 18 residues.

J is TRBJ1-1 and V is TRBV12-3 or TRBV12-4; D remains ambiguous. The CDR3 consists of 13 residues. Trimming removed 1 base from V and 6 bases from J, with 9 bases in between. CDR3 loop: CASSLGAQSEAFF. CDR3 DNA sequence: TGTGCCAGCAGTTTAGGGGCGCAGTCTGAAGCTTTCTTT.

V and J are TRBV5-1 and TRBJ2-3; D unclear. In germline, CDR1 is SGHRS, CDR2 YFSETQ. Trimming removed 1 base from V and 2 bases from J, with 14 bases in between. The CDR3 contains 16 residues. In DNA form, the CDR3 reads TGCGCCAGCAGCTTGTACCCCAGGTTACCCACAGATACGCAGTATTTT. Its protein is CASSLYPRLPTDTQYF.

The CDR3 DNA is TGTGCCAGCAGTCGGACGTGGGGGGTTAGTGAGACCCAGTACTTC. Protein sequence: CASSRTWGVSETQYF. The chain recombines TRBV6-5 with TRBJ2-5, with D tentatively TRBD2 (6 bases). Germline V lookup: CDR1 MNHEY, CDR2 SVGAGI. This CDR3 region has 15 residues. The germline V and J ends were trimmed by 5 bases and 5 bases, with 18 bases remaining between them.

The chain employs TRBV11-2 and TRBJ1-5, with D perhaps TRBD1 (5 bases). V was trimmed by 5 bases and J by 8 bases, leaving 13 bases between them. Germline values: CDR1 SGHAT, CDR2 FQNNGV. The CDR3 runs 13 residues. CDR3: CASSLSGYEPQHF. In nucleotides, the CDR3 is TGTGCCAGCAGCCTCTCAGGGTATGAGCCCCAGCATTTT. The whole variable domain, filled in from reference TRBV11-2 and TRBJ1-5, reads EAGVAQSPRYKIIEKRQSVAFWCNPISGHATLYWYQQILGQGPKLLIQFQNNGVVDDSQLPKDRFSAERLKGVDSTLKIQPAKLEDSAVYLCASSLSGYEPQHFGDGTRLSIL.

V is TRBV18 and J is TRBJ1-2; TRBD1 is a possible D gene (6 bases). CDR1 and CDR2 from the germline V gene are KGHSH and LQKENI. With 3 bases removed from V and 8 bases from J, the gap between germline ends came to 28 bases. The CDR3 contains 18 residues. The DNA for the CDR3 is TGTGCCAGCTCACCTACAGGGATGGTAGGACAGACCAAAGAGGGCTACACCTTC. Protein: CASSPTGMVGQTKEGYTF.

This chain joins TRBV7-9 and TRBJ2-7, with 8 positions matching TRBD1. This CDR3 region has 15 residues. Trimming cost V 5 bases and J 0 bases; bases outside gene matches: 6. Germline lookup yields CDR1 SEHNR and CDR2 FQNEAQ (reference sequence). The CDR3 DNA sequence: TGTGCCAGCAGCCCCGACAGGGGAGTCTCCTACGAGCAGTACTTC. Amino acids: CASSPDRGVSYEQYF.

This chain joins TRBV5-1 and TRBJ2-7; 9 positions match TRBD1. Germline CDR1 SGHRS, CDR2 YFSETQ. The CDR3 has 15 amino acids. The junction had 7 bases not matched to a gene; V was cut back by 0 bases and J by 6 bases. The CDR3 DNA sequence: TGCGCCAGCAGCTTGGGGTGGACAGGGGAGGGCGAGCAGTACTTC. Residues: CASSLGWTGEGEQYF.

This chain joins TRBV29-1 and TRBJ1-1; perhaps TRBD1 as D (6 bases). The CDR3 has 15 residues. V gave up 5 bases and J gave up 2 bases, with 18 bases separating them. Germline loops: CDR1 SQVTM, CDR2 ANQGSEA. Here the CDR3 DNA reads TGCAGCGTTCCCTTACGGCCAGGGGCTAACACTGAAGCTTTCTTT. Translating it yields CSVPLRPGANTEAFF.

The chain combines TRBV5-4 with TRBJ2-7; 8 bases match TRBD1. The germline gives CDR1 SGHNT, CDR2 YYREEE (reference sequence). This CDR3 spans 15 amino acids. The junction had 5 bases not matched to a gene; V was cut back by 0 bases and J by 3 bases. As DNA, the CDR3 is TGTGCCAGCAGCTTGGGGGGACAGGTCGACTACGAGCAGTACTTC. This translates into CASSLGGQVDYEQYF.

The rearrangement uses TRBV6-4 and TRBJ2-2, with a possible D match to TRBD2 (5 bases). Germline V gene sequence: CDR1 MRHNA, CDR2 SNTAGT. The V and J ends lost 4 bases and 2 bases respectively, with 5 bases between them. CDR3 length equals 13 residues. The CDR3 is CASSGTNTGELFF. CDR3 sequence (DNA): TGTGCCAGCAGTGGGACTAACACCGGGGAGCTGTTTTTT.

The rearrangement uses TRBV7-9 and TRBJ1-5; 8 positions agree with TRBD1. Germline V lookup: CDR1 SEHNR, CDR2 FQNEAQ (reference sequence). This CDR3 has 17 residues. J was trimmed by 1 base and V by 2 bases; bases with no gene match: 7. In nucleotides, the CDR3 is TGTGCCAGCAGCTTACGTTACGACAGGGGAAGCAATCAGCCCCAGCATTTT. Amino acid sequence: CASSLRYDRGSNQPQHF.

This chain uses TRBV19 with TRBJ2-7; no reliable D call. Germline V lookup: CDR1 LNHDA, CDR2 SQIVND (reference sequence). Between the trimmed V and J ends, which lost 4 bases and 6 bases, there was a span of 13 bases. The CDR3 has 13 residues. CDR3 coding DNA: TGTGCCAGTAGTACAAACCGGGTCGTCGAGCAGTACTTC. Translating it yields CASSTNRVVEQYF. Based on the CDR3 plus reference TRBV19 and TRBJ2-7, the full variable domain is DGGITQSPKYLFRKEGQNVTLSCEQNLNHDAMYWYRQDPGQGLRLIYYSQIVNDFQKGDIAEGYSVSREKKESFPLTVTSAQKNPTAFYLCASSTNRVVEQYFGPGTRLTVT.

The V gene is TRBV2, the J gene TRBJ1-3; D remains unclear. Germline lookup yields CDR1 SNHLY and CDR2 FYNNEI. The CDR3 has 12 amino acids. Trimming took 6 bases from V and 4 from J, leaving 7 bases between them. The CDR3 DNA reads TGTGCCAGCAGGTCGGGAGGAAACACCATATATTTT. This codes for CASRSGGNTIYF.

V usage is TRBV7-2 and J usage is TRBJ2-7, with a weak D call TRBD1 (6 bases). The CDR3 has 13 residues. From germline, CDR1 is SGHTA and CDR2 FQGNSA. Deletions cut 5 bases from V and 4 bases from J, with 12 bases between. The CDR3 loop reads CASSRDRLYEQYF. CDR3 in DNA: TGTGCCAGCAGCCGCGACAGGTTGTACGAGCAGTACTTC.

V is TRBV7-8 and J is TRBJ1-4; tentatively, D is TRBD1 (5 bases). Germline-derived CDR1 and CDR2 are SGHVS and FQNEAQ. The CDR3 extends over 13 amino acids. The ends were cut back, 3 bases at V and 7 bases at J, with 9 bases in the middle. The CDR3 DNA sequence: TGTGCCAGCAGCTTGGGGGGAACTGAAAAACTGTTTTTT. This codes for CASSLGGTEKLFF.

The genes are TRBV7-9 and TRBJ1-1, with D uncertain. CDR3 length: 13 residues. Trimming stripped 4 bases from V and 5 bases from J, with 11 bases between. Germline CDR1 is SEHNR and CDR2 is FQNEAQ (reference sequence). In DNA, the CDR3 is TGTGCCAGCAGCTCGAGGGTGGGGACTGAAGCTTTCTTT. This encodes CASSSRVGTEAFF.

This chain uses TRBV21-1 with TRBJ2-7; the table's TRBD1 call for D was not verified on the DNA. TRBV21-1 is a pseudogene locus. CDR3 length: 18 amino acids. The CDR3 nucleotides read TGTGCCAGCAGCAAAGTCGGGTCTAGGCAGGACATACCCTACGAGCAGTACTTC. Residues: CASSKVGSRQDIPYEQYF.